This entry describes one T cell receptor beta chain. Naive CD45RA+ and memory CD45RO+ CD4+ or CD8+ T cells were FACS-sorted. TCRdb's table, derived via immunoSEQ multiplex PCR, lists solely in-frame clones and lacks some. The profile shows around 20,000 clones, 74% of them singletons. This sample was included in a study of regulatory dendritic cells for organ transplantation. The CDR3 is 12 amino acids. Germline V lookup: CDR1 SGHNT, CDR2 YENEEA. V gave up 4 bases and J gave up 4 bases, with 8 bases separating them. This chain uses TRBV11-3 with TRBJ2-7; D remains unclear. Sequencing was carried out using memory CD4+ T cells from blood. This sample's subset: CD45RO+ memory T cells. The TCR comes from a human donor in good health. The CDR3 DNA reads TGTGCCAGCAGCTCATCCGGTTACGAGCAGTACTTC. It translates to CASSSSGYEQYF.